The 32 T cell receptor beta chains below were found in one sample sequenced in a study of blood T cell repertoires in COVID-19. Libraries were prepared by immunoSEQ multiplex PCR; TCRdb keeps only in-frame clonotypes and omits some of them. In the table there are roughly 220,000 clones, about nine tenths of which are singletons. The sequencing input was peripheral blood. The source of these receptors is an older man with acute or convalescent COVID-19.

The chain links TRBV4-1 to TRBJ2-1; 7 nucleotides match TRBD2. V lost 0 bases to trimming and J lost 11 bases; unmatched junction nucleotides: 7. The germline gives CDR1 MGHRA, CDR2 YSYEKL. The CDR3 is 14 residues long. The CDR3 protein is CASSQDQGGRKQFF. DNA of the CDR3: TGCGCCAGCAGCCAAGATCAGGGAGGGCGGAAGCAGTTCTTC.

This chain connects TRBV30 to TRBJ1-1; TRBD1 aligns across 11 bases. This CDR3 region has 16 residues. V shed 6 bases, J shed 2 bases, and the junction held 11 bases outside the gene matches. Germline lookup yields CDR1 GTSNPN and CDR2 SVGIG (reference sequence). In nucleotides, the CDR3 is TGTGCCTGTGTTCCGGGACAGGGGGTGTTAAACACTGAAGCTTTCTTT. It translates to CACVPGQGVLNTEAFF.

The chain couples TRBV30 to TRBJ1-1; 7 nucleotides align to TRBD1. V shed 8 bases and J 4 bases; nucleotides not matched to a gene: 10. Germline V gene data show CDR1 as GTSNPN and CDR2 as SVGIG (reference sequence). CDR3 length: 13 amino acids. CDR3 DNA: TGTGCCCGACTGGGGACAGCTCTCACTGAAGCTTTCTTT. It is translated as CARLGTALTEAFF.

This sequence joins TRBV28 and TRBJ1-1; 8 bases are a match to TRBD1. This CDR3 region has 15 residues. Trimming cost V 7 bases and J 4 bases; bases outside gene matches: 11. CDR1 MDHEN and CDR2 SYDVKM come from the germline V gene. The CDR3 sequence: CASISRTGPGTEAFF. For the CDR3, the DNA is TGTGCCAGCATCTCTCGGACAGGGCCAGGCACTGAAGCTTTCTTT.

The rearrangement uses TRBV6-2 or TRBV6-3 and TRBJ2-5, with TRBD2 matching 8 bases. V trimming: 5 bases; J trimming: 3 bases; junction bases outside the gene matches: 5. This CDR3 comprises 14 residues. Germline CDR1 MNHEY, CDR2 SVGEGT. CDR3 sequence (DNA): TGTGCCAGCAGTCATAGCGGGGAAGAAGAGACCCAGTACTTC. It yields the protein CASSHSGEEETQYF.

The chain combines TRBV19 with TRBJ2-7; TRBD2 matches 11 bases. Trimming took 3 bases from V and 6 from J; bases not matched to a gene: 7. The CDR3 is 15 amino acids. Germline V gene sequence: CDR1 LNHDA, CDR2 SQIVND (reference sequence). Here the CDR3 reads CASSILASGRSEQYF. Written as DNA, the CDR3 is TGTGCCAGTAGTATCCTGGCTAGCGGGAGGAGCGAGCAGTACTTC.

The V gene is TRBV5-3, the J gene TRBJ2-7; TRBD2 matches 8 bases. TRBV5-3 is given ORF status, its function remaining uncertain. This CDR3 contains 15 residues. After removal of 3 bases from V and 8 bases from J, the junction contained 13 bases not matched to a gene. The CDR3 DNA is TGTGCCAGAAGCTCGGGAGGGACGCCCGCTTTGAAGCAGTACGTC. This codes for CARSSGGTPALKQYV.

The chain recombines TRBV14 with TRBJ2-7, with D possibly matching TRBD2 (6 bases). Germline CDR1 reads SGHDN; CDR2 reads FVKESK. The length of the CDR3 is 15 residues. V lost 4 bases and J 2 bases, leaving 15 bases between the germline ends. DNA for the CDR3: TGTGCCAGCAGCCCCAGTGACGGGAGTGCCTACGAGCAGTACGTC. This encodes CASSPSDGSAYEQYV.

The rearrangement joins TRBV7-9 to TRBJ2-1; D perhaps matches TRBD2 (5 bases). The germline CDR1 and CDR2 sequences are SEHNR and FQNEAQ (reference sequence). The CDR3 consists of 12 residues. Trimming left V 3 bases short and J 8 bases short, with 8 bases between. Here the CDR3 reads CASSFEGYEQFF. CDR3 nucleotides: TGTGCCAGCAGCTTCGAGGGTTATGAGCAGTTCTTC. The whole variable domain, remainder taken from reference TRBV7-9 and TRBJ2-1, is DTGVSQNPRHKITKRGQNVTFRCDPISEHNRLYWYRQTLGQGPEFLTYFQNEAQLEKSRLLSDRFSAERPKGSFSTLEIQRTEQGDSAMYLCASSFEGYEQFFGPGTRLTVL.

The chain employs TRBV25-1 and TRBJ2-7; a weak D match, TRBD1 (8 bases). This CDR3 region has 16 residues. Trimming removed 6 bases at V and 0 bases at J, with 18 bases between. From germline, CDR1 is MGHDK and CDR2 SYGVNS. In nucleotides, the CDR3 is TGTGCCAGCAGGGGAGGGTTGGGACAGGCCTCCTACGAGCAGTACTTC. The encoded protein is CASRGGLGQASYEQYF.

This clone has a handful of counts. This chain connects TRBV4-2 to TRBJ2-1, with 12 bases aligning to TRBD2. V shed 3 bases, J shed 0 bases, and the junction held 6 bases outside the gene matches. The CDR3 runs to 18 residues. Germline V lookup: CDR1 LGHNA, CDR2 YNFKEQ. CDR3 residues: CASSQGTSGLSSYNEQFF. CDR3 coding DNA: TGTGCCAGCAGCCAGGGGACTAGCGGGTTGAGCTCCTACAATGAGCAGTTCTTC.

The rearrangement uses TRBV15 and TRBJ1-2; D is undetermined. Germline V gene lookup returns CDR1 LNHNV and CDR2 YYDKDF (reference sequence). This CDR3 is built from 15 residues. V dropped 0 bases and J dropped 5 bases, with 13 bases sitting between them. The DNA for the CDR3 is TGTGCCACCAGCAGAGATCTTGGCCCCGTTTATGGCTACACCTTC. It translates to CATSRDLGPVYGYTF.

The chain carries TRBV6-2 or TRBV6-3 and TRBJ2-7; possible D gene TRBD1, 6 bases. This CDR3 is built from 16 residues. Germline loops: CDR1 MNHEY, CDR2 SVGEGT. V was trimmed by 2 bases and J by 1 base, leaving 15 bases between them. CDR3 in DNA: TGTGCCAGCAGTTACGCCGCCGCCAGGGGATCCTACGAGCAGTACTTC. It codes for CASSYAAARGSYEQYF.

The rearrangement joins TRBV7-2 to TRBJ2-7; TRBD2 agrees at 8 bases. The CDR3 totals 16 residues. CDR1 and CDR2 from the germline V gene are SGHTA and FQGNSA. The V and J ends lost 1 base and 0 bases, in that order; junction bases with no gene match: 5. The CDR3 protein is CASSLETSGSSYEQYF. The CDR3 DNA is TGTGCCAGCAGCTTAGAAACTAGCGGCAGCTCCTACGAGCAGTACTTC. The variable domain in full, with the rest retrieved from reference TRBV7-2 and TRBJ2-7, is GAGVSQSPSNKVTEKGKDVELRCDPISGHTALYWYRQSLGQGLEFLIYFQGNSAPDKSGLPSDRFSAERTGGSVSTLTIQRTQQEDSAVYLCASSLETSGSSYEQYFGPGTRLTVT.

This rearrangement joins TRBV28 to TRBJ2-3, with D possibly matching TRBD2 (6 bases). Germline CDR1 reads MDHEN; CDR2 reads SYDVKM. The CDR3 extends over 13 amino acids. The V end lost 5 bases, the J end lost 6 bases, and 12 bases lay between the germline ends. Here the CDR3 reads CASSARELDTQYF. As DNA, the CDR3 is TGTGCCAGCAGTGCCCGGGAGCTGGATACGCAGTATTTT.

The genes are TRBV6-6 and TRBJ2-7, with D tentatively TRBD1 (5 bases). The ends were cut back, 6 bases at V and 2 bases at J, with 20 bases in the middle. Germline lookup yields CDR1 MNHNY and CDR2 SVGAGI (reference sequence). The length of the CDR3 is 16 residues. In DNA form, the CDR3 reads TGTGCCAGCAGCTCCTCCTCCGCCGGCAGGGCCTACGAGCAGTACGTC. It is translated as CASSSSSAGRAYEQYV.

This clone was detected only a few times. The chain carries TRBV2 and TRBJ2-2, with 7 bases fitting TRBD1. This CDR3 comprises 15 residues. From germline, CDR1 is SNHLY and CDR2 FYNNEI. J gave up 4 bases and V 5 bases, and 7 bases lay outside the gene matches. The CDR3 coding sequence is TGTGCCAGCAGTCCTCCGGGACAGCCCACCGGGGAGCTGTTTTTT. This translates into CASSPPGQPTGELFF.

V and J are TRBV27 and TRBJ2-7; D perhaps matches TRBD2 (6 bases). Between the trimmed V and J ends, which lost 1 base and 6 bases, there was a span of 7 bases. The germline CDR1 and CDR2 sequences are MNHEY and SMNVEV (reference sequence). This CDR3 contains 12 residues. As DNA, the CDR3 is TGTGCCAGCAGTTTATGGGGAGGCGAGCAGTACTTC. Amino acid sequence: CASSLWGGEQYF.

In this sample, this clone turned up a few times. The V and J genes are TRBV19 and TRBJ2-2; 8 bases match TRBD2. The CDR3 runs 14 residues. Germline V gene lookup returns CDR1 LNHDA and CDR2 SQIVND (reference sequence). Trimming took 7 bases from V and 7 from J; bases not matched to a gene: 8. As DNA, the CDR3 is TGTGCCAGTATGGGGACTAGAGGCGGCGGGGAGCTGTTTTTT. It is translated as CASMGTRGGGELFF.

This chain uses TRBV20-1 with TRBJ1-6; 11 positions match TRBD1. CDR1 is DFQATT, CDR2 SNEGSKA, per germline (reference sequence). J gave up 7 bases and V 3 bases, and 5 bases lay outside the gene matches. The CDR3 sequence is 15 residues long. The CDR3 protein is CSASGWDRGNSPLHF. The DNA of the CDR3 is TGCAGTGCTAGTGGTTGGGACAGGGGGAATTCACCCCTCCACTTT.

This clone has only a few counts. The chain carries TRBV7-2 and TRBJ1-2; D is unclear. Per the germline V gene, CDR1 is SGHTA and CDR2 is FQGNSA. The CDR3 has 15 residues. V gave up 2 bases and J gave up 4 bases, with 14 bases separating them. The CDR3 DNA reads TGTGCCAGCAGCTTACAGGAAATTGGGTCCTATGGCTACACCTTC. Protein: CASSLQEIGSYGYTF.

The J gene is TRBJ1-2, the V gene TRBV5-8; 8 bases are a match to TRBD1. V lost 7 bases, J lost 1 base, and 12 bases stayed unmatched. This CDR3 has 16 residues. Germline CDR1 reads SGHTS; CDR2 reads YDEGEE. The CDR3 DNA sequence: TGTGCCAGCCCTGCTCGCACGGGACAGGTTAACTATGGCTACACCTTC. It translates to CASPARTGQVNYGYTF.

The gene calls are TRBV7-9 and TRBJ2-2; TRBD1 matches at 7 bases. Germline V gene lookup returns CDR1 SEHNR and CDR2 FQNEAQ (reference sequence). The CDR3 sequence is 13 residues long. The V gene end was trimmed by 5 bases and the J gene end by 7 bases; junction bases not matched to a gene: 4. The CDR3 reads CASSPRQGGELFF. CDR3 nucleotide sequence: TGTGCCAGCAGCCCTAGACAGGGCGGGGAGCTGTTTTTT.

V and J are TRBV7-3 and TRBJ2-1; D is unclear. V shed 4 bases and J shed 4 bases, with 5 bases lying between them. The CDR3 is 12 residues long. CDR1 and CDR2 (germline): SGHTA, FQGTGA. The CDR3 here is CASSSRYNEQFF. Here the CDR3 DNA reads TGTGCCAGCAGCTCCAGGTACAATGAGCAGTTCTTC.

The chain combines TRBV28 with TRBJ1-4, with D uncertain. Deletions cut 6 bases from V and 8 bases from J, with 13 bases between. CDR3 size: 13 residues. In germline, CDR1 is MDHEN, CDR2 SYDVKM. The CDR3 region is CASRATFLEKLFF. CDR3 sequence (DNA): TGTGCCAGCAGGGCGACATTTTTGGAAAAACTGTTTTTT.

V usage is TRBV5-1 and J usage is TRBJ2-1; D may be TRBD1 (5 bases). Germline V lookup: CDR1 SGHRS, CDR2 YFSETQ. V lost 4 bases to trimming and J lost 0 bases, with 20 bases between them. This CDR3 is built from 18 residues. CDR3 sequence reads: CASSPRKWQGTSYNEQFF. In DNA, the CDR3 is TGCGCCAGCAGCCCACGCAAGTGGCAGGGAACCTCCTACAATGAGCAGTTCTTC.

This clone occurred a few times. V and J are TRBV7-2 and TRBJ1-1; D not certain. The CDR3 covers 16 residues. Looked up from germline, CDR1 is SGHTA and CDR2 is FQGNSA. V was pared by 5 bases and J by 1 base, with 17 bases between. For the CDR3, the DNA is TGTGCCAGCAGCCCACGTGAGTTCGCGAGGAACACTGAAGCTTTCTTT. Residues: CASSPREFARNTEAFF. The full variable domain, with the rest looked up from reference TRBV7-2 and TRBJ1-1, is GAGVSQSPSNKVTEKGKDVELRCDPISGHTALYWYRQSLGQGLEFLIYFQGNSAPDKSGLPSDRFSAERTGGSVSTLTIQRTQQEDSAVYLCASSPREFARNTEAFFGQGTRLTVV.

The chain employs TRBV30 and TRBJ2-1; 11 positions agree with TRBD2. The germline V gene has CDR1 GTSNPN and CDR2 SVGIG (reference sequence). This CDR3 comprises 15 residues. Trimming cost V 1 base and J 7 bases; bases outside gene matches: 6. In nucleotides, the CDR3 is TGTGCCTGGAGTGCCGGGACTAGCGGAGTTAATGAGCAGTTCTTC. This gives the protein CAWSAGTSGVNEQFF. Full variable domain (remainder filled in from reference TRBV30 and TRBJ2-1): SQTIHQWPATLVQPVGSPLSLECTVEGTSNPNLYWYRQAAGRGLQLLFYSVGIGQISSEVPQNLSASRPQDRQFILSSKKLLLSDSGFYLCAWSAGTSGVNEQFFGPGTRLTVL.

The rearrangement links TRBV7-2 to TRBJ1-2; 9 nucleotides align to TRBD1. CDR1 and CDR2 (germline): SGHTA, FQGNSA. V was pared by 3 bases and J by 7 bases, with 6 bases of the junction left unmatched. The CDR3 covers 14 residues. The CDR3 here is CASSLGQGHSGYTF. As DNA, the CDR3 is TGTGCCAGCAGCTTGGGACAGGGCCACAGTGGCTACACCTTC.

The V call is TRBV6-5, the J call TRBJ2-2; 8 nucleotides align to TRBD2. Trimming at V came to 7 bases and at J to 6 bases, leaving 10 bases not matched to a gene. The CDR3 sequence is 15 residues long. Germline V gives CDR1 MNHEY, CDR2 SVGAGI. The CDR3 bases are TGTGCCAGCAATAATCTGGCGGGGGGTTCCGGGGAGCTGTTTTTT. Protein product: CASNNLAGGSGELFF.

The chain has TRBV7-2 and TRBJ2-1, with 10 bases identical to TRBD2. Germline V lookup: CDR1 SGHTA, CDR2 FQGNSA. CDR3 size: 18 residues. With V trimmed by 4 bases and J by 8 bases, 17 bases remained unmatched. The CDR3 loop is CASSSGAASGSLRDEQFF. The CDR3 bases are TGTGCCAGCAGCTCGGGTGCCGCTAGCGGGAGCCTGCGCGATGAGCAGTTCTTC.

The chain has TRBV5-1 and TRBJ1-4; D gene ambiguous. Trimming shortened V by 4 bases and J by 3 bases, and 7 bases separated the two germline ends. Germline V gene lookup returns CDR1 SGHRS and CDR2 YFSETQ. The CDR3 is made up of 13 amino acids. The CDR3 DNA reads TGCGCCAGCAGCAGACTGTCTAATGAAAAACTGTTTTTT. Protein: CASSRLSNEKLFF.